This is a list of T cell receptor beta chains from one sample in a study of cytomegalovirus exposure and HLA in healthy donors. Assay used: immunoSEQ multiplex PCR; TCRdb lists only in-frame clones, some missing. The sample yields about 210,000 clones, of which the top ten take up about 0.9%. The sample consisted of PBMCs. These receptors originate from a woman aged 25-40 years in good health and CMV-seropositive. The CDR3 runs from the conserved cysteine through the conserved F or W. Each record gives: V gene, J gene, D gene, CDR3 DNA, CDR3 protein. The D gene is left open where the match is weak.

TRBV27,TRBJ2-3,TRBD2,TGTGCCAGCAGTTTATCAGGACTAGCGGGAGTGGAAGATACGCAGTATTTT,CASSLSGLAGVEDTQYF
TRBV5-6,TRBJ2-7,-,TGTGCCAGCAGCTTTGTTCAAGCGGTTACCTACGAGCAGTACTTC,CASSFVQAVTYEQYF
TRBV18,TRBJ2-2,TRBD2,TGTGCCAGCTCACCACCCGGGGGGGACGTCACCGGGGAGCTGTTTTTT,CASSPPGGDVTGELFF
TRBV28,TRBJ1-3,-,TGTGCCAGCAGTTTAGTCCCCGCGAGCTCTGGAAACACCATATATTTT,CASSLVPASSGNTIYF
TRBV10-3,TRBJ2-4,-,TGTGCCATCAGTGACAGGGAGGACATTCAGTACTTC,CAISDREDIQYF
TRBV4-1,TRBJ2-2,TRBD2,TGCGCCAGCAGCCCCGGGACTAGCGGGAGGAACACCGGGGAGCTGTTTTTT,CASSPGTSGRNTGELFF
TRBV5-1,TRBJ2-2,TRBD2,TGCGCCAGCAGCTGGCGCGCCCGTTCACTAGCGGGTTACGCCGGGGAGCTGTTTTTT,CASSWRARSLAGYAGELFF
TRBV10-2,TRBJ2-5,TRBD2,TGCGCCATCAGGGCTAGCGGGATCGAAGAGACCCAGTACTTC,CAIRASGIEETQYF
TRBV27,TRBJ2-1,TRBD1,TGTGCCAGCAGTCCCGCCGGGACAGCTCGTCCCAGGTTCTTC,CASSPAGTARPRFF
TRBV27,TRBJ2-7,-,TGTGCCAGCAGTTTTGGGGGGGAGCAGTACTTC,CASSFGGEQYF
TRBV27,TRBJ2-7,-,TGTGCCAGCAGTTCCTGGACAGACTCCTACGAGCAGTACTTC,CASSSWTDSYEQYF
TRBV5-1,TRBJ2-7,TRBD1,TGCGCCAGCAGCTTGGAGGGACAGGGAGCCTACGAGCAGTACTTC,CASSLEGQGAYEQYF
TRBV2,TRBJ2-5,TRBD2,TGTGCCAGCAGTTCCTGGGGGGGGGAAGAGACCCAGTACTTC,CASSSWGGEETQYF
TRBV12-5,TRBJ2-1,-,TGTGCTAGTGGTTTGGCATCCGGGACAACCTCGTGGGAGCAGTTCTTC,CASGLASGTTSWEQFF
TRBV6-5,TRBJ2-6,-,TGTGCCAGCAGTTACCTCCCGGGGTCCCTGACTTTC,CASSYLPGSLTF
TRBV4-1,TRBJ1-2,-,TGCGCCAGCAGCCCAACATCGGGGGTGCTCGGCTACACCTTC,CASSPTSGVLGYTF
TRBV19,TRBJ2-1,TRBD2,TGTGCCAGTAGTAGAAAGCGGGCTAGCGGGAGTGGAGAGCAGTTCTTC,CASSRKRASGSGEQFF
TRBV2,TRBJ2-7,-,TGTGCCAGCAGGGCAAATAAACGGGCAGGGAAGGGCGAGCAGTACTTC,CASRANKRAGKGEQYF
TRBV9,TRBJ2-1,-,TGTGCCAGCAGCGTAGAAGGGGGATCCTACAATGAGCAGTTCTTC,CASSVEGGSYNEQFF
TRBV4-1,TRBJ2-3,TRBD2,TGCGCCAGCAGCCAAGATATACCGGGACTAGCGGTCCTTAGCACAGATACGCAGTATTTT,CASSQDIPGLAVLSTDTQYF
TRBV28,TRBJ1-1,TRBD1,TGTGCCAGCAGTAATGGACAGGGTGGCACTGAAGCTTTCTTT,CASSNGQGGTEAFF
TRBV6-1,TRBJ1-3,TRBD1,TGTGCCAGCAGTGCTGGGACAGCTGGAAACACCATATATTTT,CASSAGTAGNTIYF
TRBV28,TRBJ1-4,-,TGTGCCAGCAGTCTACCCAGGGGAAAACTGTTTTTT,CASSLPRGKLFF
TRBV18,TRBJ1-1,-,TGTGCCAGCTCACCGGGCAGTTTGAACACTGAAGCTTTCTTT,CASSPGSLNTEAFF
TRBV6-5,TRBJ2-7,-,TGTGCCAGCAGTTACCAATGGGGGGGGGCCGAGCAGTACTTC,CASSYQWGGAEQYF
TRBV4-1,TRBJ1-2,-,TGCGCCAGCAGCCAAGAACCGGGGAGAATCTATGGCTACACCTTC,CASSQEPGRIYGYTF
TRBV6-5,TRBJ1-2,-,TGTGCCAGCAGTTACTCCGGGGAGCCCCGCGAGGGCTACACCTTC,CASSYSGEPREGYTF
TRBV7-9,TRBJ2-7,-,TGTGCCAGCAGATTAACAGGGACCCACGAGCAGTACTTC,CASRLTGTHEQYF
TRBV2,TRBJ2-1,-,TGTGCCAGCAGAAAGAGGGGTGGGGGACTTCCCTACAATGAGCAGTTCTTC,CASRKRGGGLPYNEQFF
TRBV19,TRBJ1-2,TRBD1,TGTGCCAGTACCGCGACAGGGGTCGAAGGCTACACCTTC,CASTATGVEGYTF
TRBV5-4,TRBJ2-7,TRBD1,TGTGCCAGCAGCCCGGGACAGAGTTACGAGTACGAGCAGTACTTC,CASSPGQSYEYEQYF
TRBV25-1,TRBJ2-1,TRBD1,TGTGCCAGCAGTCCCGTGGGACAGGGGGGGTATGAGCAGTTCTTC,CASSPVGQGGYEQFF
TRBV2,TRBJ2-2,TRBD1,TGTGCCAGCAGGGAAACAGGGGTCGATACCGGGGAGCTGTTTTTT,CASRETGVDTGELFF
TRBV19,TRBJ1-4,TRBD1,TGTGCCAGTAGTCCGCCGGGACAGTCTAATGAAAAACTGTTTTTT,CASSPPGQSNEKLFF
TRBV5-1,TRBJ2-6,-,TGCGCCAGCAGCTTCGTTCAAGGGGCTGGTGGGGCCAACGTCCTGACTTTC,CASSFVQGAGGANVLTF